A single sample gave rise to the 8 T cell receptor beta chains below, sequenced in a study of blood T cell repertoires in COVID-19. Assay: immunoSEQ multiplex PCR; the TCRdb copy retains only in-frame clones and omits some. The table lists 120,000 to 150,000 clones, around 84% of them singletons. The sample consisted of peripheral blood. Every receptor here comes from a woman aged 50 to 60 in a cohort sampled during active or convalescent COVID-19.

This chain connects TRBV6-5 to TRBJ2-3, with TRBD1 matching 7 bases. Germline CDR1 is MNHEY and CDR2 is SVGAGI. This CDR3 has 15 amino acids. J gave up 4 bases and V 6 bases, and 10 bases lay outside the gene matches. CDR3 nucleotides: TGTGCCAGCAGGGCCCTAAACACAGGGGCAGATACGCAGTATTTT. Translated, it gives CASRALNTGADTQYF.

This chain connects TRBV9 to TRBJ2-2, with D perhaps TRBD1 (5 bases). Germline CDR1 and CDR2: SGDLS and YYNGEE. Trimming left V 2 bases short and J 0 bases short, with 14 bases between. The CDR3 extends over 17 amino acids. In nucleotides, the CDR3 is TGTGCCAGCAGCGTCCACGCCCCGACAGCGAACACCGGGGAGCTGTTTTTT. It specifies CASSVHAPTANTGELFF.

The gene calls are TRBV30 and TRBJ1-6; D possibly corresponds to TRBD1 (6 bases). V lost 6 bases and J lost 0, with 12 bases in between. The germline V gene has CDR1 GTSNPN and CDR2 SVGIG (reference sequence). CDR3 length: 15 residues. The CDR3 DNA reads TGTGCCTGTCATACAGGGAGCTCCTATAATTCACCCCTCCACTTT. Its protein is CACHTGSSYNSPLHF.

The J gene is TRBJ1-3, the V gene TRBV6-5, with D possibly matching TRBD1 (5 bases). The CDR3 runs to 14 residues. Trimming cost V 0 bases and J 3 bases, with 6 bases left between them. Germline CDR1 is MNHEY and CDR2 is SVGAGI. In DNA, the CDR3 is TGTGCCAGCAGTTACTCTCAGGGTGGAAACACCATATATTTT. Its protein product is CASSYSQGGNTIYF.

The chain links TRBV12-3 or TRBV12-4 to TRBJ1-2, with 8 bases that match TRBD1. V shed 7 bases and J 8 bases; nucleotides not matched to a gene: 6. There are 12 residues in the CDR3. The CDR3 loop reads CASTRTGWGYTF. The DNA for the CDR3 is TGTGCCAGCACCAGGACAGGGTGGGGCTACACCTTC.

This rearrangement joins TRBV7-2 to TRBJ2-4; 14 nucleotides line up with TRBD2. The germline V gene encodes CDR1 SGHTA and CDR2 FQGNSA. After removal of 5 bases from V and 4 bases from J, the junction contained 4 bases not matched to a gene. This CDR3 spans 16 amino acids. CDR3 region: CASSARLAGGKNIQYF. The DNA of the CDR3 is TGTGCCAGCAGCGCCAGACTAGCGGGGGGGAAAAACATTCAGTACTTC.

The rearrangement uses TRBV7-9 and TRBJ1-6, with unresolved D. This CDR3 spans 16 amino acids. Germline V CDR1 and CDR2: SEHNR, FQNEAQ (reference sequence). Trimming shortened V by 4 bases and J by 5 bases, and 15 bases separated the two germline ends. The CDR3: CASSSAIHQDNSPLHF. CDR3 DNA: TGTGCCAGCAGCTCGGCAATACATCAGGATAATTCACCCCTCCACTTT.

The chain couples TRBV10-3 to TRBJ1-1; 8 bases are shared with TRBD1. This CDR3 contains 15 residues. Germline V gene lookup returns CDR1 ENHRY and CDR2 SYGVKD. Trimming took 3 bases from V and 1 from J; bases not matched to a gene: 4. Written as DNA, the CDR3 is TGTGCCATCAGTGACTCGGGACAGGCGAACACTGAAGCTTTCTTT. As protein: CAISDSGQANTEAFF.